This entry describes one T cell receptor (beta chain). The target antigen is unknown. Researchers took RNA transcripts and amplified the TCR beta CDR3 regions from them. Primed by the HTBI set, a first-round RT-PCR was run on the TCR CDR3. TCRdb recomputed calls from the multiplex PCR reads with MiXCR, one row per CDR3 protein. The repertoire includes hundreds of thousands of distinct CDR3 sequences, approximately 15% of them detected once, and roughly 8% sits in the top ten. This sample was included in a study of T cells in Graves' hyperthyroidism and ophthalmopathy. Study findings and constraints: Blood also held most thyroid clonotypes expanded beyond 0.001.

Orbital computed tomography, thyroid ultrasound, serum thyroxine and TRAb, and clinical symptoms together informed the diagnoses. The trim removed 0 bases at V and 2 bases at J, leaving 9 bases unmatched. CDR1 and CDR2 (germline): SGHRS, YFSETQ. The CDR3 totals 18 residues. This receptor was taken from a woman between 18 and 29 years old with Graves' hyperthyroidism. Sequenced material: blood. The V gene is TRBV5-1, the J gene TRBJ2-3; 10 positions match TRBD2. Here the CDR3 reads CASSLAAASGSHTDTQYF. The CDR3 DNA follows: TGCGCCAGCAGCTTGGCCGCGGCTAGCGGGAGTCACACAGATACGCAGTATTTT. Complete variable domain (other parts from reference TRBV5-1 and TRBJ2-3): KAGVTQTPRYLIKTRGQQVTLSCSPISGHRSVSWYQQTPGQGLQFLFEYFSETQRNKGNFPGRFSGRQFSNSRSEMNVSTLELGDSALYLCASSLAAASGSHTDTQYFGPGTRLTVL.